These 29 T cell receptor beta chains were all obtained from the same sample, sequenced in a study of T cells after yellow fever vaccination. One entry per CDR3 protein results from TCRdb running MiXCR on the 5' RACE reads. Of about 300,000 distinct CDR3 sequences in the sample, approximately 4% were seen once. This specimen was PBMCs, taken 5 days after the yellow fever booster vaccination. These receptors were taken from a man aged 18 to 29 who received the YFV17D yellow fever vaccine.

The rearrangement links TRBV5-1 to TRBJ2-7; the D is unclear. Germline CDR1 and CDR2: SGHRS and YFSETQ. CDR3 length: 15 residues. V was pared by 5 bases and J by 1 base, with 16 bases between. CDR3 nucleotides: TGCGCCAGCAGGTCCTTCCTCGACCCATCCTACGAGCAGTACTTC. This translates into CASRSFLDPSYEQYF. The whole variable domain, remainder taken from reference TRBV5-1 and TRBJ2-7, is KAGVTQTPRYLIKTRGQQVTLSCSPISGHRSVSWYQQTPGQGLQFLFEYFSETQRNKGNFPGRFSGRQFSNSRSEMNVSTLELGDSALYLCASRSFLDPSYEQYFGPGTRLTVT.

This clonotype was picked up a small number of times. V and J are TRBV7-2 and TRBJ1-5, with D perhaps TRBD1 (6 bases). The CDR3 length is 14 residues. With 4 bases removed from V and 2 bases from J, the gap between germline ends came to 9 bases. Germline V lookup: CDR1 SGHTA, CDR2 FQGNSA. The chain's CDR3 is CASSWDNGNQPQHF. As DNA, the CDR3 is TGTGCCAGCAGCTGGGACAATGGCAATCAGCCCCAGCATTTT.

V is TRBV4-1 and J is TRBJ2-7; 9 positions agree with TRBD2. Germline CDR1 MGHRA, CDR2 YSYEKL. The CDR3 is 15 residues long. With V trimmed by 3 bases and J by 4 bases, 7 bases remained unmatched. CDR3 DNA: TGCGCCAGCAGCCACGGCGGGGGGGCCTTTTACGAGCAGTACTTC. Amino acid sequence: CASSHGGGAFYEQYF.

This clonotype was counted many times. The rearrangement uses TRBV18 and TRBJ2-3; D remains unclear. V gave up 8 bases and J gave up 3 bases, with 6 bases separating them. Germline CDR1 is KGHSH and CDR2 is LQKENI. The length of the CDR3 is 11 residues. CDR3 protein: CASSPTDTQYF. The CDR3 nucleotides are TGTGCCAGCAGCCCTACAGATACGCAGTATTTT.

The J gene is TRBJ1-5, the V gene TRBV29-1; D is perhaps TRBD1 (6 bases). The V and J ends lost 6 bases and 0 bases respectively, with 9 bases between them. Germline loops: CDR1 SQVTM, CDR2 ANQGSEA. The CDR3 extends over 13 amino acids. The CDR3 DNA reads as TGCAGCGTCTTACAGGGTAGCAATCAGCCCCAGCATTTT. This codes for CSVLQGSNQPQHF.

There are many counts of this clonotype. V gene TRBV12-3 or TRBV12-4 combines with J gene TRBJ1-1, with D maybe TRBD1 (5 bases). This CDR3 has 15 amino acids. V lost 5 bases to trimming and J lost 5 bases, with 18 bases between them. CDR3 loop: CASSRNRGSGTEAFF. As DNA, the CDR3 is TGTGCCAGCAGTAGAAATCGGGGGAGTGGAACTGAAGCTTTCTTT.

This rearrangement joins TRBV5-4 to TRBJ1-5, with D perhaps matching TRBD1 (5 bases). Germline V gene lookup returns CDR1 SGHNT and CDR2 YYREEE (reference sequence). Trimming pared 4 bases from V and 3 bases from J, leaving 14 bases between. This CDR3 is built from 15 residues. The CDR3 is CASSPGGGSNQPQHF. The CDR3 nucleotides are TGTGCCAGCAGCCCCGGGGGAGGGTCCAATCAGCCCCAGCATTTT.

V is TRBV10-2 and J is TRBJ1-5, with a tentative D call TRBD1 (5 bases). The CDR3 has 12 residues. Germline CDR1 WSHSY, CDR2 SAAADI. Trimming left V 9 bases short and J 5 bases short, with 11 bases between. CDR3 residues: CASQTEDQPQHF. The CDR3 region has the DNA TGCGCCAGTCAGACAGAGGATCAGCCCCAGCATTTT.

This clonotype was counted only a few times. This chain links TRBV12-3 or TRBV12-4 with TRBJ2-5; 13 bases map to TRBD2. V was clipped by 2 bases and J by 4 bases; unmatched bases: 10. The CDR3 length is 18 residues. As DNA, the CDR3 is TGTGCCAGCAGTTTATATAAGACTAGCGGGGGGATAGTAGAGACCCAGTACTTC. Translated: CASSLYKTSGGIVETQYF.

This clonotype was counted at least ten times. The rearrangement links TRBV2 to TRBJ2-7; D possibly corresponds to TRBD2 (7 bases). The CDR3 totals 14 residues. Germline CDR1 reads SNHLY; CDR2 reads FYNNEI. Between the trimmed V and J ends, which lost 6 bases and 2 bases, there was a span of 14 bases. The CDR3 loop is CASSPWGGTYEQYF. The CDR3 DNA reads TGTGCCAGCAGCCCCTGGGGGGGCACCTACGAGCAGTACTTC.

This clonotype was observed at least ten times. The chain links TRBV19 to TRBJ1-5, with D unresolved. V was clipped by 7 bases and J by 3 bases, with 16 bases between them. This CDR3 is 15 amino acids long. In germline, CDR1 is LNHDA, CDR2 SQIVND (reference sequence). CDR3 loop: CASNSPRDSNQPQHF. Written as DNA, the CDR3 is TGTGCCAGTAACAGCCCCCGGGATTCCAATCAGCCCCAGCATTTT.

V and J are TRBV7-9 and TRBJ1-6; D not resolved. Germline CDR1 SEHNR, CDR2 FQNEAQ (reference sequence). Between the trimmed V and J ends, which lost 6 bases and 9 bases, there was a span of 15 bases. The CDR3 loop spans 14 amino acids. This CDR3 reads CASRTGNLGSPLHF. The CDR3 nucleotides are TGTGCCAGCAGGACCGGGAACCTAGGTTCACCCCTCCACTTT.

This clonotype was detected ten times or more. The V gene is TRBV15, the J gene TRBJ1-1; D is unclear. The CDR3 consists of 13 residues. Trimming took 0 bases from V and 8 from J, leaving 10 bases between them. Germline V gives CDR1 LNHNV, CDR2 YYDKDF (reference sequence). CDR3 nucleotide sequence: TGTGCCACCAGCAGAGATCAGGCTTACGAAGCTTTCTTT. Amino acid sequence: CATSRDQAYEAFF.

This chain joins TRBV7-8 and TRBJ2-1; D could derive from TRBD1 or TRBD2 (6 bases each). V was pared by 4 bases and J by 4 bases, with 23 bases between. CDR3 length: 18 amino acids. Germline CDR1 reads SGHVS; CDR2 reads FQNEAQ. The CDR3 DNA follows: TGTGCCAGCAGCTCCTACCTCACCTCGGGGGCCGGGTACAATGAGCAGTTCTTC. Amino acids: CASSSYLTSGAGYNEQFF.

The CDR3, as DNA: TGTGCCATCAGTGGAGCCGGGACAGATACGCAGTATTTT. This sequence encodes CAISGAGTDTQYF. This sequence joins TRBV10-3 and TRBJ2-3; D gene ambiguous. Trimming stripped 4 bases from V and 3 bases from J, with 8 bases between. Germline CDR1 reads ENHRY; CDR2 reads SYGVKD. The CDR3 runs 13 residues.

This clonotype was observed at least ten times. V gene TRBV12-3 or TRBV12-4 combines with J gene TRBJ1-5; D call uncertain. This CDR3 contains 13 residues. Trimming shortened V by 6 bases and J by 4 bases, and 10 bases separated the two germline ends. In DNA, the CDR3 is TGTGCCAGCAGCCGCCGGGAGAATCAGCCCCAGCATTTT. Protein product: CASSRRENQPQHF.

The chain combines TRBV20-1 with TRBJ2-5, with 12 bases fitting TRBD2. The CDR3 extends over 15 amino acids. Losses at the gene ends were 6 bases for V and 4 bases for J; bases not matched to a gene: 9. CDR1 is DFQATT, CDR2 SNEGSKA, per germline (reference sequence). The DNA of the CDR3 is TGCAGTGCCGCAAGGGGGACTAGCGGGCCAGAGACCCAGTACTTC. Translation gives CSAARGTSGPETQYF.

The chain joins TRBV11-2 to TRBJ2-2; D possibly corresponds to TRBD2 (5 bases). This CDR3 is 15 amino acids long. Germline values: CDR1 SGHAT, CDR2 FQNNGV. V was pared by 7 bases and J by 4 bases, with 16 bases between. CDR3 sequence reads: CASTPLAELTGELFF. CDR3 coding DNA: TGTGCCAGCACACCGCTAGCAGAGCTCACCGGGGAGCTGTTTTTT.

This clonotype occurred many times. This chain joins TRBV7-2 and TRBJ2-7; 9 bases line up with TRBD2. CDR1 SGHTA and CDR2 FQGNSA come from the germline V gene. The CDR3 consists of 16 residues. V dropped 4 bases and J dropped 0; count of bases not matched to a gene: 7. In nucleotides, the CDR3 is TGTGCCAGCAGCTCCGTAGCGGGGGCCTACTCCTACGAGCAGTACTTC. Its protein is CASSSVAGAYSYEQYF.

This clonotype was observed a few times. V and J are TRBV20-1 and TRBJ1-2; 8 bases line up with TRBD1. The trim removed 3 bases at V and 2 bases at J, leaving 5 bases unmatched. From germline, CDR1 is DFQATT and CDR2 SNEGSKA (reference sequence). This CDR3 has 14 residues. CDR3 sequence (DNA): TGCAGTGCTAGCCCAGGACAGGGAAACTATGGCTACACCTTC. Translating it yields CSASPGQGNYGYTF.

This clonotype has a handful of counts. The rearrangement links TRBV7-9 to TRBJ2-6; D remains ambiguous. The germline V and J ends were trimmed by 7 bases and 0 bases, with 10 bases remaining between them. The CDR3 extends over 15 amino acids. From germline, CDR1 is SEHNR and CDR2 FQNEAQ (reference sequence). The CDR3 protein is CASTPVPSGANVLTF. CDR3 DNA: TGTGCCAGCACCCCGGTCCCCTCTGGGGCCAACGTCCTGACTTTC.

The chain uses TRBV6-5 and TRBJ1-1; TRBD1 matches 7 bases. The CDR3 has 14 residues. Germline V gene lookup returns CDR1 MNHEY and CDR2 SVGAGI. The V segment lost 6 bases and the J segment 5 bases; nucleotides outside the gene matches: 9. This CDR3 reads CASSPLDRVTEAFF. The CDR3 nucleotides are TGTGCCAGCAGCCCTCTTGACAGGGTAACTGAAGCTTTCTTT.

Judged by abundance, this clonotype is large. V gene TRBV4-1 combines with J gene TRBJ1-1; D gene ambiguous. There are 13 residues in the CDR3. Germline V lookup: CDR1 MGHRA, CDR2 YSYEKL. The V gene lost 2 bases and the J gene lost 5 bases, with 9 bases spanning the gap. The CDR3, as DNA: TGCGCCAGCAGCCAACGGGAAGTTACTGAAGCTTTCTTT. Amino acid sequence: CASSQREVTEAFF.

The chain recombines TRBV28 with TRBJ2-1; TRBD2 agrees at 10 bases. The V segment lost 1 base and the J segment 6 bases; nucleotides outside the gene matches: 3. CDR1 and CDR2 from the germline V gene are MDHEN and SYDVKM. The CDR3 runs to 15 residues. CDR3 sequence: CASSLSASGGNEQFF. CDR3 sequence (DNA): TGTGCCAGCAGTTTATCGGCTAGCGGGGGCAATGAGCAGTTCTTC.

V gene TRBV6-6 combines with J gene TRBJ2-1; TRBD1 matches at 9 bases. Trimming cost V 6 bases and J 9 bases; bases outside gene matches: 18. This CDR3 spans 17 amino acids. Germline CDR1 and CDR2: MNHNY and SVGAGI (reference sequence). CDR3 coding DNA: TGTGCCAGCAGCCGAATCCCCGGGACAGGGAATCCTGGTGAGCAGTTCTTC. Translating it yields CASSRIPGTGNPGEQFF.

V and J are TRBV3-1 and TRBJ2-5; 9 bases are shared with TRBD2. The length of the CDR3 is 14 residues. The ends lost 4 bases at V and 6 bases at J; junction bases unmatched: 6. Germline CDR1 is LGHDT and CDR2 is YNNKEL (reference sequence). CDR3 in DNA: TGTGCCAGCAGCCTCCGCGGGGGGGGAAAGACCCAGTACTTC. This translates into CASSLRGGGKTQYF.

This sequence joins TRBV5-1 and TRBJ2-3, with D perhaps TRBD1 (6 bases). Trimming removed 4 bases at V and 2 bases at J, with 11 bases between. From germline, CDR1 is SGHRS and CDR2 YFSETQ. There are 14 residues in the CDR3. The CDR3 loop is CASSIGQITDTQYF. The CDR3 coding sequence is TGCGCCAGCAGCATAGGACAGATCACAGATACGCAGTATTTT.

This clonotype was detected only a few times. The chain has TRBV6-5 and TRBJ2-6; D is unclear. CDR3 length equals 14 residues. The V and J ends lost 3 bases and 0 bases respectively, with 3 bases between them. The germline V gene has CDR1 MNHEY and CDR2 SVGAGI. This chain's CDR3 is CASSYFSGANVLTF. The DNA of the CDR3 is TGTGCCAGCAGTTATTTCTCTGGGGCCAACGTCCTGACTTTC.

The CDR3 nucleotides read TGTGCCAGCAGCTTAGACGGCCCCCGGATGGGCTACACCTTC. It encodes CASSLDGPRMGYTF. The chain carries TRBV7-9 and TRBJ1-2, with D unclear. The germline gives CDR1 SEHNR, CDR2 FQNEAQ (reference sequence). V shed 1 base and J shed 8 bases, with 14 bases lying between them. The CDR3 sequence is 14 residues long.